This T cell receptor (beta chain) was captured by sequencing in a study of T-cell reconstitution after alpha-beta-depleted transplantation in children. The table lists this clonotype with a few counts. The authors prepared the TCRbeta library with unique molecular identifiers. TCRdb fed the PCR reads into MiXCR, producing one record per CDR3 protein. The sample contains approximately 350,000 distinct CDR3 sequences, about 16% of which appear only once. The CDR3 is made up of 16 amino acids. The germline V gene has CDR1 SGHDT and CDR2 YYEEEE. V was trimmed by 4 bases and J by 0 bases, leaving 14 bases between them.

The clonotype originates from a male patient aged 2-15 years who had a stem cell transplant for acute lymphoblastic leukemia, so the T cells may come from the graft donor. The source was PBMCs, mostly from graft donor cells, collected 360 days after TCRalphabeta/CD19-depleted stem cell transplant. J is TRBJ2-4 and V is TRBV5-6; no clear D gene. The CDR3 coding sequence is TGTGCCAGCAGCGAAGGCCTCGACTCAGCCAAAAACATTCAGTACTTC. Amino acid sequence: CASSEGLDSAKNIQYF.